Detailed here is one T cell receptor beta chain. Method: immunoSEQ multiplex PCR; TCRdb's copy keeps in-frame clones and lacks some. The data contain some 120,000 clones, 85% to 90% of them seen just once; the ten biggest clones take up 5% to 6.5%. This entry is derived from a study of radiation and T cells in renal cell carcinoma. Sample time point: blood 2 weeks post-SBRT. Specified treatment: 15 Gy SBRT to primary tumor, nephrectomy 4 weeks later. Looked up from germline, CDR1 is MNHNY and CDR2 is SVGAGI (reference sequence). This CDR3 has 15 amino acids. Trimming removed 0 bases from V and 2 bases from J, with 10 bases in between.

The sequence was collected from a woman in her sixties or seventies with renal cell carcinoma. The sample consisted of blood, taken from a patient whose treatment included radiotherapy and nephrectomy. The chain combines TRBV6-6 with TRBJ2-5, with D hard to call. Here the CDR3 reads CASSYSSPAQETQYF. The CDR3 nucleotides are TGTGCCAGCAGTTACTCTAGCCCAGCACAAGAGACCCAGTACTTC.